Presented here are 23 T cell receptor beta chains from one specimen sequenced in a study of T cell responses to AZD1222 COVID-19 vaccine. Measured with immunoSEQ multiplex PCR; TCRdb has only the in-frame clones, and not every one. This sample has some 120,000 clones, with roughly nine tenths found just once. The input for sequencing was peripheral blood, taken on day 0 of AZD1222 vaccination. These receptors were obtained from an adult in good health.

The rearrangement joins TRBV5-6 to TRBJ2-7, with D possibly matching TRBD1 (7 bases). Per the germline V gene, CDR1 is SGHDT and CDR2 is YYEEEE. V was cut by 5 bases and J by 4 bases, with 19 bases left in between. This CDR3 is 15 amino acids long. The CDR3 loop is CASRPSGGLLYEQYF. The DNA for the CDR3 is TGTGCCAGCAGACCCTCAGGGGGGTTATTGTACGAGCAGTACTTC.

This clone has a single count. J is TRBJ2-1 and V is TRBV4-1, with 8 bases that match TRBD1. The CDR3 covers 14 residues. Germline-derived CDR1 and CDR2 are MGHRA and YSYEKL. J lost 6 bases, V lost 7 bases, and 8 bases had no gene match. The CDR3 bases are TGCGCCAGCACCCGACAGGGGTTGATCAATGAGCAGTTCTTC. It codes for CASTRQGLINEQFF.

In regard to this clone: This specimen includes other DNA sequences encoding the same CDR3. V is TRBV5-1 and J is TRBJ2-1, with D maybe TRBD2 (5 bases). CDR1 SGHRS and CDR2 YFSETQ come from the germline V gene. V lost 7 bases, J lost 0 bases, and 5 bases lay in between. CDR3 length: 12 residues. The CDR3 coding sequence is TGCGCCAGCCGGGACTCCTACAATGAGCAGTTCTTC. Translating it yields CASRDSYNEQFF.

The chain uses TRBV12-3 or TRBV12-4 and TRBJ2-3; unclear D gene. This CDR3 is built from 13 residues. Trimming cost V 6 bases and J 0 bases, with 7 bases left between them. The CDR3 sequence: CASRPTSTDTQYF. CDR3 bases: TGTGCCAGCAGGCCTACTAGCACAGATACGCAGTATTTT.

This chain joins TRBV6-5 and TRBJ2-1; D may be TRBD1 (6 bases). The CDR3 runs 15 residues. The V gene lost 0 bases and the J gene lost 5 bases, with 11 bases spanning the gap. Germline CDR1 MNHEY, CDR2 SVGAGI. The CDR3 bases are TGTGCCAGCAGTTACTCTTCAGGGGTCAACAATGAGCAGTTCTTC. Encoded protein: CASSYSSGVNNEQFF.

This clone was found a few times. The chain joins TRBV6-1 to TRBJ1-6; D unclear. CDR3 length: 14 residues. Trimming pared 0 bases from V and 5 bases from J, leaving 5 bases between. Germline V lookup: CDR1 MNHNS, CDR2 SASEGT. The CDR3 sequence is CASSEALDNSPLHF. In DNA form, the CDR3 reads TGTGCCAGCAGTGAAGCCCTAGATAATTCACCCCTCCACTTT.

Only a few counts were recorded for this clone. The CDR3: CASSTTGKPNEKLFF. CDR3 DNA sequence: TGCGCCAGCAGTACGACAGGGAAGCCTAATGAAAAACTGTTTTTT. This chain links TRBV5-1 with TRBJ1-4, with 7 bases fitting TRBD1. The trim removed 5 bases at V and 3 bases at J, leaving 7 bases unmatched. There are 15 residues in the CDR3. The germline V gene encodes CDR1 SGHRS and CDR2 YFSETQ.

In DNA, the CDR3 is TGTGCCATCAGTGACAGGGTGGGAGGCAATCAGCCCCAGCATTTT. This encodes CAISDRVGGNQPQHF. This chain connects TRBV10-3 to TRBJ1-5, with a weak D call TRBD1 (5 bases). This CDR3 comprises 15 residues. V shed 3 bases and J shed 2 bases, with 11 bases lying between them. The germline V gene has CDR1 ENHRY and CDR2 SYGVKD.

The table lists this clone with a count of one. This rearrangement joins TRBV11-2 to TRBJ1-1, with TRBD1 as a possible D gene (6 bases). The CDR3 loop spans 12 amino acids. Trimming removed 0 bases at V and 10 bases at J, with 9 bases between. CDR1 and CDR2 (germline): SGHAT, FQNNGV. The CDR3 region is CASSLDTGIAFF. Written as DNA, the CDR3 is TGTGCCAGCAGCTTAGATACAGGGATAGCTTTCTTT.

The chain is built from TRBV7-3 and TRBJ1-1; weak D call: TRBD1 (6 bases). Germline CDR1 is SGHTA and CDR2 is FQGTGA. CDR3 length: 15 amino acids. Between the trimmed V and J ends, which lost 0 bases and 4 bases, there was a span of 12 bases. In DNA, the CDR3 is TGTGCCAGCAGCTTAACCGGGGGGCCGGGCACTGAAGCTTTCTTT. It is translated as CASSLTGGPGTEAFF.

This chain connects TRBV19 to TRBJ2-2; D is undetermined. The V gene's germline CDR1 is LNHDA and CDR2 SQIVND (reference sequence). The CDR3 runs to 16 residues. Between the trimmed V and J ends, which lost 3 bases and 2 bases, there was a span of 13 bases. The CDR3 nucleotides read TGTGCCAGTAGTATCGAAAGGACCTTCAACACCGGGGAGCTGTTTTTT. Protein: CASSIERTFNTGELFF. Full variable domain (rest looked up from reference TRBV19 and TRBJ2-2): DGGITQSPKYLFRKEGQNVTLSCEQNLNHDAMYWYRQDPGQGLRLIYYSQIVNDFQKGDIAEGYSVSREKKESFPLTVTSAQKNPTAFYLCASSIERTFNTGELFFGEGSRLTVL.

The rearrangement links TRBV18 to TRBJ1-2; no clear D gene. This CDR3 has 13 residues. Germline V gives CDR1 KGHSH, CDR2 LQKENI. V lost 2 bases and J 4 bases, leaving 8 bases between the germline ends. CDR3 coding DNA: TGTGCCAGCTCACCAGGTGCGTCCTATGGCTACACCTTC. Amino acid sequence: CASSPGASYGYTF.

This rearrangement joins TRBV2 to TRBJ1-1; 8 bases are a match to TRBD1. The CDR3 length is 14 residues. With V trimmed by 2 bases and J by 6 bases, 5 bases remained unmatched. Germline V CDR1 and CDR2: SNHLY, FYNNEI. CDR3 DNA sequence: TGTGCCAGCAGTGAACTACAGGGGGTCCCTGAAGCTTTCTTT. Protein product: CASSELQGVPEAFF.

CDR3 sequence: CASSPYRAHYEQYF. The CDR3 bases are TGCGCCAGCAGCCCCTACCGGGCCCACTACGAGCAGTACTTC. The V call is TRBV5-1, the J call TRBJ2-7; no definite D call. Germline CDR1 SGHRS, CDR2 YFSETQ. The CDR3 is made up of 14 amino acids. V was pared by 4 bases and J by 3 bases, with 14 bases between.

The chain has TRBV5-1 and TRBJ1-2; D remains unclear. The CDR3 extends over 16 amino acids. Trimming took off 2 bases at V and 5 bases at J, with 19 bases between the two ends. Germline V gives CDR1 SGHRS, CDR2 YFSETQ. The CDR3 bases are TGCGCCAGCAGCTTTGGGGAGGGCGGCGTAGGATATGGCTACACCTTC. Translating gives CASSFGEGGVGYGYTF. The full variable domain, its missing parts supplied by reference TRBV5-1 and TRBJ1-2, is KAGVTQTPRYLIKTRGQQVTLSCSPISGHRSVSWYQQTPGQGLQFLFEYFSETQRNKGNFPGRFSGRQFSNSRSEMNVSTLELGDSALYLCASSFGEGGVGYGYTFGSGTRLTVV.

This chain connects TRBV27 to TRBJ2-1; 7 positions match TRBD2. Germline V CDR1 and CDR2: MNHEY, SMNVEV (reference sequence). J was trimmed by 6 bases and V by 1 base; bases with no gene match: 9. The CDR3 length is 16 residues. CDR3 sequence: CASSLLGEGFGNEQFF. DNA of the CDR3: TGTGCCAGCAGTTTATTGGGGGAGGGCTTCGGCAATGAGCAGTTCTTC.

This chain uses TRBV12-5 with TRBJ1-5, with a possible D match to TRBD1 (5 bases). V lost 0 bases and J 4 bases, leaving 16 bases between the germline ends. The germline gives CDR1 LGHNT, CDR2 FRNRAP. The CDR3 is made up of 17 amino acids. The CDR3 coding sequence is TGTGCTAGTGGTTTGGTATCCACAGGTCCCATTAATCAGCCCCAGCATTTT. Its translation: CASGLVSTGPINQPQHF.

The rearrangement joins TRBV6-6 to TRBJ1-4; 8 bases map to TRBD1. Looked up from germline, CDR1 is MNHNY and CDR2 is SVGAGI (reference sequence). The ends lost 4 bases at V and 7 bases at J; junction bases unmatched: 5. The CDR3 sequence is 14 residues long. The CDR3 loop reads CASSSPDRGEKLFF. CDR3 DNA: TGTGCCAGCAGTTCCCCCGACAGGGGTGAAAAACTGTTTTTT.

J is TRBJ1-1 and V is TRBV12-3 or TRBV12-4; D gene ambiguous. The CDR3 spans 13 residues. The V gene lost 4 bases and the J gene lost 0 bases, with 6 bases spanning the gap. CDR3 bases: TGTGCCAGCAGTTACGGGGTGAACACTGAAGCTTTCTTT. Encoded protein: CASSYGVNTEAFF.

The chain uses TRBV4-1 and TRBJ2-2, with 9 bases that match TRBD2. From germline, CDR1 is MGHRA and CDR2 YSYEKL. This CDR3 has 17 residues. V was pared by 3 bases and J by 4 bases, with 9 bases of the junction left unmatched. CDR3 region: CASSQRGSGRGTGELFF. Written as DNA, the CDR3 is TGCGCCAGCAGCCAGAGAGGTAGCGGGAGAGGCACCGGGGAGCTGTTTTTT.

This chain uses TRBV5-1 with TRBJ2-7, with D unclear. Trimming left V 4 bases short and J 0 bases short, with 11 bases between. CDR1 and CDR2 (germline): SGHRS, YFSETQ. CDR3 length: 14 residues. DNA of the CDR3: TGCGCCAGCAGCCTAACTAAAAACTCCTACGAGCAGTACTTC. It codes for CASSLTKNSYEQYF.

V usage is TRBV27 and J usage is TRBJ1-5; D not resolved. From germline, CDR1 is MNHEY and CDR2 SMNVEV (reference sequence). V lost 3 bases and J lost 4, with 4 bases in between. This CDR3 contains 12 residues. CDR3 sequence: CASSFPNQPQHF. CDR3 sequence (DNA): TGTGCCAGCAGTTTTCCAAATCAGCCCCAGCATTTT.

This rearrangement joins TRBV27 to TRBJ1-2; 9 nucleotides agree with TRBD1. The CDR3 covers 17 residues. CDR1 is MNHEY, CDR2 SMNVEV, per germline (reference sequence). The ends lost 3 bases at V and 6 bases at J; junction bases unmatched: 14. Here the CDR3 DNA reads TGTGCCAGCAGTTTCTCATCAGCCGGGACAGGGAAGAATGGCTACACCTTC. Protein sequence: CASSFSSAGTGKNGYTF.